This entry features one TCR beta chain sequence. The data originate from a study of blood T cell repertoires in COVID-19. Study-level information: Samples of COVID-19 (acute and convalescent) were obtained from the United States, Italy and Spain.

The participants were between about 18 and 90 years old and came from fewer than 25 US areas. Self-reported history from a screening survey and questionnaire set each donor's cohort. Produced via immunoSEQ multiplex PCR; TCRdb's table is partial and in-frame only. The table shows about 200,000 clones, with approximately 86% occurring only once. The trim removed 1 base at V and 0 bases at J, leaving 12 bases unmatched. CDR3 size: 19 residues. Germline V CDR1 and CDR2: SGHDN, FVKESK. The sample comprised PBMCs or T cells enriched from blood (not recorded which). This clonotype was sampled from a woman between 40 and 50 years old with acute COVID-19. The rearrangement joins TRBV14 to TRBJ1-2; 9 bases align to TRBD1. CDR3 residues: CASSQAGTGTGNTNYGYTF. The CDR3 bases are TGTGCCAGCAGCCAAGCGGGTACCGGGACAGGGAATACTAACTATGGCTACACCTTC.